This entry lists 5 T cell receptor beta chains sequenced from one sample in a study of identical twins. MiXCR, applied by TCRdb to the 5' RACE reads, yields one record per CDR3 protein. This sample has 1.5 million to 2 million distinct CDR3 sequences, with 25% to 35% found just once. Sequencing was performed on cord blood. The origin of the receptors is a newborn girl in good health.

Of note for this clonotype: The junction departs from germline at one end; a sequencing error may be responsible. The V and J genes are TRBV4-1 and TRBJ2-3; 7 bases fit TRBD2. CDR3 length: 14 residues. The V gene's germline CDR1 is MGHRA and CDR2 YSYEKL. As DNA, the CDR3 is TGCGCCGGCAGCGAGCGGGGACCTCGAGATACGCAGTATTTT. It specifies CAGSERGPRDTQYF.

This sequence joins TRBV7-2 and TRBJ1-2; D is ambiguous. The CDR3 is 13 residues long. The germline gives CDR1 SGHTA, CDR2 FQGNSA. Trimming took off 7 bases at V and 8 bases at J, with 17 bases between the two ends. The DNA of the CDR3 is TGTGCCAGCACCCCCTCAACTCTAGAGGGCTACACCTTC. This codes for CASTPSTLEGYTF.

This clonotype was counted only a few times. This chain joins TRBV20-1 and TRBJ1-2; D ambiguous. Trimming removed 3 bases at V and 1 base at J, with 6 bases between. The CDR3 spans 12 residues. Looked up from germline, CDR1 is DFQATT and CDR2 is SNEGSKA (reference sequence). In DNA form, the CDR3 reads TGCAGTGCTAGGATGGATAACTATGGCTACACCTTC. Protein sequence: CSARMDNYGYTF.

This clonotype occurred a few times. This rearrangement joins TRBV4-1 to TRBJ2-1; D ambiguous. The DNA end lines up better with TRBJ2-7; the J call may be wrong. Germline CDR1 and CDR2: MGHRA and YSYEKL. There are 16 residues in the CDR3. CDR3 sequence (DNA): TGCGCCAGCAGCCAAGTGAAGATCCTGCGCGGCAATGAGCAGTACTTC. This translates into CASSQVKILRGNEQYF.

This clonotype was observed a handful of times. The chain carries TRBV7-9 and TRBJ2-3; D tentatively reads TRBD1 or TRBD2 (5 bases each). Trimming shortened V by 8 bases and J by 1 base, and 10 bases separated the two germline ends. This CDR3 region has 13 residues. Germline V gene sequence: CDR1 SEHNR, CDR2 FQNEAQ (reference sequence). This chain's CDR3 is CASGTHRTDTQYF. The DNA for the CDR3 is TGTGCCAGCGGGACCCATCGCACAGATACGCAGTATTTT.